The present T cell receptor (beta chain) was sequenced within a study of OX40 agonist ivuxolimab in advanced cancers. About the study: Patients were dosed with the agonistic anti-OX40 (CD134) antibody ivuxolimab. Among those treated, three patients had partial responses, one with hepatocellular carcinoma and two with cutaneous melanoma. Regarding the study as a whole: The expanded peripheral T cells' antigen specificity was not determined.

Repertoires were generated with immunoSEQ multiplex PCR, while TCRdb's copy carries only in-frame clones and drops some. The sample holds around 69,000 clones, 89% seen once. Blood draws occurred at baseline, cycle 4 day 1, and cycle 7 day 1. A note on this clone: As yet, its antigen is unknown.

The source material was CD4+ or CD8+ T cells sorted from blood, sampled in a trial of the OX40 agonist ivuxolimab. The sequence was collected from an adult with an advanced solid tumor such as melanoma, head and neck, liver or kidney cancer.

This CDR3 reads CAWSVQDRGLGNWNQPQHF. The CDR3 DNA follows: TGTGCCTGGAGTGTACAGGACAGGGGGTTAGGGAATTGGAATCAGCCCCAGCATTTT. The chain carries TRBV30 and TRBJ1-5; 10 bases are shared with TRBD1. Germline V CDR1 and CDR2: GTSNPN, SVGIG (reference sequence). The length of the CDR3 is 19 residues. The V and J ends lost 0 bases and 4 bases, in that order; junction bases with no gene match: 15.